This T cell receptor beta chain was recovered during a study of blood T cell repertoires in COVID-19. The wider study: Samples came from the United States, Italy and Spain, spanning acute and convalescent COVID-19. In each case, the material was cDNA or gDNA derived from T cells, B-cell-depleted T cells, or PBMCs.

Authors' data handling: Amplified reference gene primers provided the basis for estimating nucleated cell counts. Repertoires were generated with immunoSEQ multiplex PCR, while TCRdb's copy carries only in-frame clones and drops some. D and trimming were read from the DNA, whereas the V and J calls and clone size are those reported in that table. The sample lists 75,000 to 80,000 clones; approximately 86% were seen once. V dropped 4 bases and J dropped 2; count of bases not matched to a gene: 9. CDR3 length equals 16 residues. In germline, CDR1 is SGHTS, CDR2 YDEGEE. The sequence came from a human donor in a cohort sampled during active COVID-19. V gene TRBV5-8 combines with J gene TRBJ2-3, with 8 positions matching TRBD2. Specimen: peripheral blood. CDR3 sequence reads: CASSKASGRATDTQYF. The CDR3 nucleotides read TGTGCCAGCAGCAAAGCTAGCGGGCGTGCCACAGATACGCAGTATTTT.